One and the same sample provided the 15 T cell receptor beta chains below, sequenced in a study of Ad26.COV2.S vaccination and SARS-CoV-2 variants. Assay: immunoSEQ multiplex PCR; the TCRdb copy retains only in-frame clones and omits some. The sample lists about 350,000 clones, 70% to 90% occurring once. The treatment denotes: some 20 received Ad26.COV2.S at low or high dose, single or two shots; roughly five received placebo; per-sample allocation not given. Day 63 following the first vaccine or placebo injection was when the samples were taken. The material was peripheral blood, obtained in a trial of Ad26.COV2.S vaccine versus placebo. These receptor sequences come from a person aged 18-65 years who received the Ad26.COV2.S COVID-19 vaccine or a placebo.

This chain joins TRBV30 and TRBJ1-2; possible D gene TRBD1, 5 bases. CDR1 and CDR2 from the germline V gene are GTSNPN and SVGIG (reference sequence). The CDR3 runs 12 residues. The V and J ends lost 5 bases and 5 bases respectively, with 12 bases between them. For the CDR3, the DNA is TGTGCCTGGGACCACAGGTTTTATGGCTACACCTTC. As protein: CAWDHRFYGYTF.

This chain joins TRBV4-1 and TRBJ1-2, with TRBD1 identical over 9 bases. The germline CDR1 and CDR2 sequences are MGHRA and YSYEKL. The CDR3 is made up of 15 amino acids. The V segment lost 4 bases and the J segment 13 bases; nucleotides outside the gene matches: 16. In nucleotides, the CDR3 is TGCGCCAGCAGCCTTATACCATCCGGACAGGGGATGATCACCTTC. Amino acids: CASSLIPSGQGMITF.

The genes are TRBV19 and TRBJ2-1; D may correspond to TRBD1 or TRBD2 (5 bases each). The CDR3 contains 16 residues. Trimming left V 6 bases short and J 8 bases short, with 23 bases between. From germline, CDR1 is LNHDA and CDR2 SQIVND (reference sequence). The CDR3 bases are TGTGCCAGTAGCCCGATTCCCGGGACCGCCGCCCATGAGCAGTTCTTC. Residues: CASSPIPGTAAHEQFF.

CDR3 amino acids: CASSVMGLAADTQYF. CDR3 DNA sequence: TGTGCCAGCAGCGTAATGGGACTAGCGGCAGATACGCAGTATTTT. This rearrangement joins TRBV7-9 to TRBJ2-3; TRBD2 agrees at 11 bases. Germline V lookup: CDR1 SEHNR, CDR2 FQNEAQ (reference sequence). V shed 5 bases, J shed 4 bases, and the junction held 5 bases outside the gene matches. This CDR3 contains 15 residues.

The CDR3 DNA follows: TGTGCCAGCAGTTTTGGCAGCGTCTATAATTCACCCCTCCACTTT. Translation gives CASSFGSVYNSPLHF. The rearrangement uses TRBV27 and TRBJ1-6; no reliable D call. From germline, CDR1 is MNHEY and CDR2 SMNVEV (reference sequence). This CDR3 spans 15 amino acids. Trimming shortened V by 3 bases and J by 3 bases, and 9 bases separated the two germline ends.

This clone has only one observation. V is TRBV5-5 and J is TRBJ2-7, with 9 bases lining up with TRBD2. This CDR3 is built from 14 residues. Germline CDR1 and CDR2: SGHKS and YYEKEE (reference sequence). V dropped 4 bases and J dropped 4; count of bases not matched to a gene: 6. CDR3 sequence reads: CASSPGLARYEQYF. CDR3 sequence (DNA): TGTGCCAGCAGCCCCGGACTAGCGAGATACGAGCAGTACTTC.

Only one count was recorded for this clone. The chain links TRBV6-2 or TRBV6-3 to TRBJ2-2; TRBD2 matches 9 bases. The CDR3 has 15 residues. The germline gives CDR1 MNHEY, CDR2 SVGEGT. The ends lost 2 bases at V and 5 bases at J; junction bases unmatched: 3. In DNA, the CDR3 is TGTGCCAGCAGTTACCTAGCGGGGACGACCGGGGAGCTGTTTTTT. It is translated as CASSYLAGTTGELFF.

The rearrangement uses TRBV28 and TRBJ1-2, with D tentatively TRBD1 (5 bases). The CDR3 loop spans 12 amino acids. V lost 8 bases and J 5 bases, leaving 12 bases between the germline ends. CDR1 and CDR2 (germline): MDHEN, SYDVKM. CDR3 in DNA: TGTGCCAGCGGGGGGACGGTGTATGGCTACACCTTC. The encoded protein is CASGGTVYGYTF.

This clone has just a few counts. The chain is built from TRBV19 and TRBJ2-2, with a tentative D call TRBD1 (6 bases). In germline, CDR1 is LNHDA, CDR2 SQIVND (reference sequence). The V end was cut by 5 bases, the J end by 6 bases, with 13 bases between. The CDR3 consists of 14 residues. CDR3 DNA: TGTGCCAGTAGTGTTCAACCAGGGGCCGGGGAGCTGTTTTTT. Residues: CASSVQPGAGELFF.

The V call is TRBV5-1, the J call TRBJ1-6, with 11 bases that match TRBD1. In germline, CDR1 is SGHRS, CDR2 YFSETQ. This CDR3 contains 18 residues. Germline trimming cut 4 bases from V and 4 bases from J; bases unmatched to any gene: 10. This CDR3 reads CASSTGTGGGGYNSPLHF. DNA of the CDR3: TGCGCCAGCAGCACCGGGACAGGGGGAGGCGGTTATAATTCACCCCTCCACTTT.

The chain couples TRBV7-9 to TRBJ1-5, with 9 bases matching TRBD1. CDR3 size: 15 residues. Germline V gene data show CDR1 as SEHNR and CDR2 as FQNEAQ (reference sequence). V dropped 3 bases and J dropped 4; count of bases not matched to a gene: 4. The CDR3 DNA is TGTGCCAGCAGCTTCTCCGGGACAGGGAATCAGCCCCAGCATTTT. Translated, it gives CASSFSGTGNQPQHF.

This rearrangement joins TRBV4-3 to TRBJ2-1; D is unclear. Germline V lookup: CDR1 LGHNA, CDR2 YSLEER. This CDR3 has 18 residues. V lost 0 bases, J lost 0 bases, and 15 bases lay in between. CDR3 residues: CASSQDTNSPSSYNEQFF. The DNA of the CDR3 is TGCGCCAGCAGCCAAGATACGAACAGCCCGAGCTCCTACAATGAGCAGTTCTTC.

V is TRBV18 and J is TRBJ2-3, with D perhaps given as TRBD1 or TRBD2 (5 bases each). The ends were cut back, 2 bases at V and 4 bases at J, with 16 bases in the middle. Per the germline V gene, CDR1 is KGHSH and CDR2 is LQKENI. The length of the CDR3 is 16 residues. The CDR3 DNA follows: TGTGCCAGCTCACCATCGACCGGGACGGGGCCAGATACGCAGTATTTT. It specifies CASSPSTGTGPDTQYF.

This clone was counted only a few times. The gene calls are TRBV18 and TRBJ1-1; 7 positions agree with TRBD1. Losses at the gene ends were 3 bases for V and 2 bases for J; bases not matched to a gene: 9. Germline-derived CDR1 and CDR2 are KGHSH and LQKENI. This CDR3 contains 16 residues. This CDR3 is CASSPFLQGKNTEAFF. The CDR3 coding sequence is TGTGCCAGCTCACCTTTCTTACAGGGGAAAAACACTGAAGCTTTCTTT.

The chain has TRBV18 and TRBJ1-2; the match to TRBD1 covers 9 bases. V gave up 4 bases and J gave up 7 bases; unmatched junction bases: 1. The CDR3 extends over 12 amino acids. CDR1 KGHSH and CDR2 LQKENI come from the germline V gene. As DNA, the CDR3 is TGTGCCAGCTCACGGGACAGGGCTGGCTACACCTTC. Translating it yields CASSRDRAGYTF.